This section outlines one T cell receptor (beta chain) sequence together with its context. This clone appeared a single time. It has no known antigen specificity. Base qualities were left out, and no much larger clone turns up one base away. This sample is drawn from a study of blood T cell repertoires in COVID-19 (dated by TCRdb to 2020 to 2021). Background for the entire study: Samples covering the acute and convalescent phases of COVID-19 were provided by collaborators in the United States, Italy and Spain. The material from the prospective study consisted of cDNA or gDNA derived from T cells, B-cell-depleted T cells, or PBMCs. The dataset comprised deeply sampled blood TCRbeta repertoires from subjects exposed to, actively infected with, or recovered from COVID-19. The repertoires were released in a freely available public database meant as a resource for research on the immune response to SARS-CoV-2. Samples came from the ongoing ImmuneRACE study (first 160 participants) plus 1,254 subjects from 6 global collaborators. The sample metadata nearly always contained a de-identified subject ID, COVID-19 status, age in years and sex. HLA class I and class II types, where available, came from metadata supplied by the sample provider rather than from assay-based typing. The paper's findings and limits, for the study overall: The amount of clinical and demographic metadata varied by source and participant and was provided uncurated.

TCRbeta CDR3 regions were amplified from genomic DNA by means of the immunoSEQ Assay, a bias-controlled multiplex PCR. In the authors' own workflow: Nucleated cell counts per sample were estimated from amplification of reference gene primers within the assay. To quantify the absolute abundance of each unique TCRbeta CDR3 rearrangement, sequence reads were collapsed and filtered. For each sample, productive Simpson clonality was calculated by taking the square root of Simpson's diversity index across productive rearrangements. What TCRdb holds here is the immuneACCESS table cut down to in-frame rearrangements. Part of the clones is not present; checked against another copy, under half of the missing clones reflect an unresolved V gene, and the others are unexplained. From that table come the V and J calls and clone size; the DNA was used to work out D and trimming. The sample table shows approximately 200,000 clones, and about nine tenths are seen once. Less than 1.5% of the sample is held by the ten biggest clonotypes.

The CDR3 starts with the cysteine, ends with the phenylalanine, and has 17 residues. The only DNA kept is the CDR3, 51 bases in frame from the first base. V and J are trimmed by 1 base and 4 bases, and the gene matches miss 12 bases of the junction. CDR1 and CDR2 are drawn from the germline V gene (reference sequence): SEHNR, FQNEAQ. Participants in the prospective study were enrolled through a virtual design, were aged about 18 to 100 years, and lived in approximately 25 United States geographic areas. In the prospective study, cohorts were assigned on the basis of participant-reported clinical history obtained from a screening survey and a study questionnaire. For ImmuneRACE Cohort 3, a participant was defined as recovered based on two consecutive negative NP/OP PCR tests, clearance by a healthcare professional, or resolution of symptoms. In the prospective study, mobile phlebotomists collected whole blood, serum and a nasopharyngeal or oropharyngeal swab from each participant. Prospective study participants could optionally give additional blood draws and questionnaires over a roughly 2-month period. Prospective study blood samples were shipped either frozen or at room temperature before DNA extraction.

The source of this sequence is a man aged 25-45 years who had recovered from COVID-19. Sequenced material: PBMCs or T cells enriched from blood (not recorded which). In this chain, TRBV7-9 is recombined with TRBJ2-5, with TRBD2 identical over 7 junction bases. CDR3 loop: CASSLEGRTRGAETQYF. The sequence in DNA is TGTGCCAGCAGCTTAGAGGGGAGGACTAGAGGGGCAGAGACCCAGTACTTC.